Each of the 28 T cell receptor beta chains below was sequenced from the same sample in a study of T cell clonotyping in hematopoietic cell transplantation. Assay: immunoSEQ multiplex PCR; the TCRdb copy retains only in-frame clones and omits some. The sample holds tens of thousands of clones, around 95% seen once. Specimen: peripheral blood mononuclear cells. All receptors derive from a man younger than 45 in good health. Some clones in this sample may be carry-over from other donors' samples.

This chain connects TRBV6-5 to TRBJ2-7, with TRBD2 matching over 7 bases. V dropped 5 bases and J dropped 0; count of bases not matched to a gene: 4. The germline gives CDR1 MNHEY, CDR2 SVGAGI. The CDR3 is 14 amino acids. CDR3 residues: CASSGGGSSYEQYF. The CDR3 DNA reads TGTGCCAGCAGTGGGGGGGGGAGCTCCTACGAGCAGTACTTC.

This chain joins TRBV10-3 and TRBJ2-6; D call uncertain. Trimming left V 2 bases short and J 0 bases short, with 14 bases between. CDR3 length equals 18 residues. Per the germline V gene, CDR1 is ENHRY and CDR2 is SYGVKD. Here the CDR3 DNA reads TGTGCCATCAGTGAGGGAGTTGGAAGTTACTCTGGGGCCAACGTCCTGACTTTC. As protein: CAISEGVGSYSGANVLTF.

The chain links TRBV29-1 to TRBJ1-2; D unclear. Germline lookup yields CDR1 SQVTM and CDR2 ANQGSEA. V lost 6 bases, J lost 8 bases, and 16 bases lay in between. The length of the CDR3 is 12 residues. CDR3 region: CSVRMGLGGYTF. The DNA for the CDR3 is TGCAGCGTCCGGATGGGGTTGGGAGGCTACACCTTC.

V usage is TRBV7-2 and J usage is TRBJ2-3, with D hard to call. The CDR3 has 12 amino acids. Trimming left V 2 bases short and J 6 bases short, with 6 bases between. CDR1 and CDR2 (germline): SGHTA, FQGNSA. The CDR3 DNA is TGTGCCAGCAGCTTAAGTGGGGATACGCAGTATTTT. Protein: CASSLSGDTQYF.

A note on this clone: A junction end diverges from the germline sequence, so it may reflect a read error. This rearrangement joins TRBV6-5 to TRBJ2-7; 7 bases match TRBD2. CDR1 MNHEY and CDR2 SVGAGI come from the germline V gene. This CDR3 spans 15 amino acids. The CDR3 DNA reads TGTGCCAGCACCGATACACGGGACTACTCCAACGAGCAGTACTTC. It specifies CASTDTRDYSNEQYF.

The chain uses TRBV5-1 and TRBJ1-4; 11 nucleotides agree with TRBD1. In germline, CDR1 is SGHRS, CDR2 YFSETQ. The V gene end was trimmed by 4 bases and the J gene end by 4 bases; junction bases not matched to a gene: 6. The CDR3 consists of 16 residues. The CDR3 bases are TGCGCCAGCAGCCGCGGACAGGGGGCGATTAATGAAAAACTGTTTTTT. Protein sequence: CASSRGQGAINEKLFF.

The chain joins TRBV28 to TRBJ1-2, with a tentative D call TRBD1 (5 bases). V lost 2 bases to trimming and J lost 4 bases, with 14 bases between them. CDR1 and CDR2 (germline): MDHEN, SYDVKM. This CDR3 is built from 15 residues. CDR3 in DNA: TGTGCCAGCAGTTTACGGGCCGGGGGTGGCTATGGCTACACCTTC. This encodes CASSLRAGGGYGYTF.

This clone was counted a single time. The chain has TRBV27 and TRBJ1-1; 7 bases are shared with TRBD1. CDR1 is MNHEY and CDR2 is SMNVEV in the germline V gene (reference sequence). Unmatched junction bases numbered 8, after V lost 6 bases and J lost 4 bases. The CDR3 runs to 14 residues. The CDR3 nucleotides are TGTGCCAGCAGAAAGGGGGCGCGAAGCACTGAAGCTTTCTTT. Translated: CASRKGARSTEAFF.

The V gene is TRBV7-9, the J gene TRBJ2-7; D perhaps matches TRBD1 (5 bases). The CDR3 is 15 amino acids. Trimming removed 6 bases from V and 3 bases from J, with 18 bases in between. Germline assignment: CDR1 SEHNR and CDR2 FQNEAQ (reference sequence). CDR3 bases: TGTGCCAGCAGTTTCGACAGCGTGGGGTTCTACGAGCAGTACTTC. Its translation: CASSFDSVGFYEQYF.

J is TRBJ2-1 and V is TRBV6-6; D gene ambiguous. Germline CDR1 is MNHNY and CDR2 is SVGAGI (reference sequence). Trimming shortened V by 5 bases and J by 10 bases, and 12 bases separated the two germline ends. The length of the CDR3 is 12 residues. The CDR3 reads CASSPPTREQFF. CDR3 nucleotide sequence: TGTGCCAGCAGTCCCCCGACCCGCGAGCAGTTCTTC.

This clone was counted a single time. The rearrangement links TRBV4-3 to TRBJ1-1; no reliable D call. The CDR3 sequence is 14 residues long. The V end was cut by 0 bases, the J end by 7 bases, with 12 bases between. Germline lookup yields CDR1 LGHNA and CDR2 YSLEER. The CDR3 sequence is CASSQDPRESEAFF. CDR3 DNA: TGCGCCAGCAGCCAAGATCCCCGTGAAAGTGAAGCTTTCTTT.

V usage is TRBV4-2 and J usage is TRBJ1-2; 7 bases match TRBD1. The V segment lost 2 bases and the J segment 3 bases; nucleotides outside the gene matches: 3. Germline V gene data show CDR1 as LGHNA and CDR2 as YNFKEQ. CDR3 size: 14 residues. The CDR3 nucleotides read TGTGCCAGCAGCCAAACCGGGACAGACTATGGCTACACCTTC. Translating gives CASSQTGTDYGYTF.

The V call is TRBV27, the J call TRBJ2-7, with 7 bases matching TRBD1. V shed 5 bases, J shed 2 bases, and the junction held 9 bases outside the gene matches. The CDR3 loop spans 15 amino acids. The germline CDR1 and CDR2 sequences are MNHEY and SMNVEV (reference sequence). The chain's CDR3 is CASSPSDRATYEQYF. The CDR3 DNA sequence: TGTGCCAGCAGTCCTTCAGACAGGGCTACCTACGAGCAGTACTTC.

The CDR3 bases are TGTGCCAGCAGTGACCTCCGCGACGAGGCTTACTCCTACGAGCAGTACTTC. The encoded protein is CASSDLRDEAYSYEQYF. The chain uses TRBV6-4 and TRBJ2-7; D is unresolved. V shed 2 bases and J shed 0 bases, with 17 bases lying between them. The germline V gene has CDR1 MRHNA and CDR2 SNTAGT. The CDR3 spans 17 residues.

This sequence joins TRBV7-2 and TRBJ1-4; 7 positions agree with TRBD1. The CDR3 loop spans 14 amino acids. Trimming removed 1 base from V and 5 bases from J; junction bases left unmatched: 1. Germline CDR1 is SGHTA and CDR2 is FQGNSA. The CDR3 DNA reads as TGTGCCAGCAGCTTAGGACAGGGCAATGAAAAACTGTTTTTT. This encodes CASSLGQGNEKLFF.

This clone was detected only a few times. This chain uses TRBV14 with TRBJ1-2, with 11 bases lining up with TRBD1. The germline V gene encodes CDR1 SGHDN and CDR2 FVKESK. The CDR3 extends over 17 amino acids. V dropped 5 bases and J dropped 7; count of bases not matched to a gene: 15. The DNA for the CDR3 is TGTGCCAGCAGCTTCGGACAGGGGGCACACCTGGATCGTGGCTACACCTTC. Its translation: CASSFGQGAHLDRGYTF.

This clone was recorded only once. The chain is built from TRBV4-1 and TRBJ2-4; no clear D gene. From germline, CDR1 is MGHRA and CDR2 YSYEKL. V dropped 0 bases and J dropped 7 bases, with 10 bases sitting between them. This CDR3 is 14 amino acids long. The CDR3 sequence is CASSQESTINIQYF. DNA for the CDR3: TGCGCCAGCAGCCAAGAATCGACCATCAACATTCAGTACTTC.

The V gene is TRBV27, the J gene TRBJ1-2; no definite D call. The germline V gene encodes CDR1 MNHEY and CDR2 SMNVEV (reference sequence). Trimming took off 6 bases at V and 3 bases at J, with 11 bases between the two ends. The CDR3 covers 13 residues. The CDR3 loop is CASSLGSYYGYTF. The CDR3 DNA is TGTGCCAGCAGCCTTGGAAGTTACTATGGCTACACCTTC.

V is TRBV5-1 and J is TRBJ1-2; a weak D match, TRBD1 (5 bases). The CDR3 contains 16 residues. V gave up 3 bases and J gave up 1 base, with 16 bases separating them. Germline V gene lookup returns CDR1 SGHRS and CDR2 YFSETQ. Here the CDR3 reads CASSWDRRTRNYGYTF. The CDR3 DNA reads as TGCGCCAGCAGCTGGGACCGAAGAACTCGTAACTATGGCTACACCTTC.

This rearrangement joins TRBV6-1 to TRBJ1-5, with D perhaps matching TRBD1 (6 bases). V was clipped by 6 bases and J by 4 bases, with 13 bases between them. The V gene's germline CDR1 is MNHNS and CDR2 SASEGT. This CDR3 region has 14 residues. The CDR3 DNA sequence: TGTGCCAGCAGCACGACAGGACTTAATCAGCCCCAGCATTTT. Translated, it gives CASSTTGLNQPQHF.

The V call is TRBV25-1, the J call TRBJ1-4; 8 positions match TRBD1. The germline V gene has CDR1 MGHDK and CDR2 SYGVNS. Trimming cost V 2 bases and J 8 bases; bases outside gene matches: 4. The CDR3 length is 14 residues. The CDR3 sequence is CASSEIRGHEKLFF. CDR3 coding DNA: TGTGCCAGCAGTGAAATCAGGGGGCACGAAAAACTGTTTTTT.

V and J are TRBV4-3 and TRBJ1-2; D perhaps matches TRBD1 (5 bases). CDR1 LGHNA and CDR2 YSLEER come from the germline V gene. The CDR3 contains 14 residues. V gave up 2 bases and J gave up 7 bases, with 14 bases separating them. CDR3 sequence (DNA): TGCGCCAGCAGCCAAAGGTTGGGGACGGCTGGCTACACCTTC. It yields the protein CASSQRLGTAGYTF.

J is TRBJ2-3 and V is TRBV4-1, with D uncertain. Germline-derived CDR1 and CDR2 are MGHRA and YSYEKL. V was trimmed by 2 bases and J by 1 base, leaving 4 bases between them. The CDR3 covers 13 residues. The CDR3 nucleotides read TGCGCCAGCAGCCAACAAGGCACAGATACGCAGTATTTT. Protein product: CASSQQGTDTQYF.

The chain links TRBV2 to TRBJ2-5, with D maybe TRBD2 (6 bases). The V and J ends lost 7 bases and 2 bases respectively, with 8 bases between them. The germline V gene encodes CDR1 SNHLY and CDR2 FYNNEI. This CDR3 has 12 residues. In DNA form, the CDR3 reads TGTGCCAGCACGGGGGAACAAGAGACCCAGTACTTC. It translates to CASTGEQETQYF.

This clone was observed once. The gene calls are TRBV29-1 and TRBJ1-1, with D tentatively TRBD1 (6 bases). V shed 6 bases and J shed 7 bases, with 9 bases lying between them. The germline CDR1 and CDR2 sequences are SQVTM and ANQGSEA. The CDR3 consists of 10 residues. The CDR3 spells CSVRTVEAFF. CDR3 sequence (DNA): TGCAGCGTAAGGACAGTTGAAGCTTTCTTT.

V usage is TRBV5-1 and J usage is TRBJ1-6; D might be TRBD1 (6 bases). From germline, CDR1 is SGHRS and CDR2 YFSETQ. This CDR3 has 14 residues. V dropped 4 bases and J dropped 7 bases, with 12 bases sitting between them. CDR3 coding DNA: TGCGCCAGCAGCGCCCGGACAGAAAATTCACCCCTCCACTTT. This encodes CASSARTENSPLHF.

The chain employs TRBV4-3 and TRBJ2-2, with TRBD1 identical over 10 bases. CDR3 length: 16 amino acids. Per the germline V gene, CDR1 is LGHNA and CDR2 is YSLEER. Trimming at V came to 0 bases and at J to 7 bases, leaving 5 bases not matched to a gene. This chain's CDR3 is CASSQEGTGVGGELFF. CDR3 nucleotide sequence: TGCGCCAGCAGCCAAGAAGGGACAGGGGTTGGCGGGGAGCTGTTTTTT.

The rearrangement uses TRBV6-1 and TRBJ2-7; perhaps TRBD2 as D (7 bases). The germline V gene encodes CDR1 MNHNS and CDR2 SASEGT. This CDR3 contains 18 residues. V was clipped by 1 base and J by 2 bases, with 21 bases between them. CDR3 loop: CASSEVFLGGGTTYEQYF. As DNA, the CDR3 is TGTGCCAGCAGTGAAGTCTTCCTAGGGGGGGGAACGACCTACGAGCAGTACTTC.